Listed here is a single TCR beta chain. This sample was included in a study of shared clonotypes between healthy human individuals. Cells designated naive CD8 were CD45RO-negative and were positively selected for CCR7, with terminally differentiated effector memory CD45RA+ cells excluded. Generated by immunoSEQ multiplex PCR, the TCRdb table keeps only in-frame clones and is missing some. The table includes about 820,000 clones, 80% to 95% detected once. Trimming shortened V by 3 bases and J by 1 base, and 15 bases separated the two germline ends. Germline CDR1 ENHRY, CDR2 SYGVKD. The CDR3 is made up of 16 amino acids.

Material: naive CD8+ T cells sorted from blood. The chain links TRBV10-3 to TRBJ2-5; maybe TRBD2 (5 bases). The sequence came from a man under 40 in good health. CDR3 amino acids: CAISDPEAGLQETQYF. The CDR3 bases are TGTGCCATCAGTGACCCGGAGGCAGGACTCCAAGAGACCCAGTACTTC.